This entry lists 3 T cell receptor beta chains sequenced from one sample in a study of PD-L1 blockade in urothelial cancer. Profiled with immunoSEQ multiplex PCR; TCRdb holds only in-frame clones, not every one. The data hold over 100,000 clones, with approximately 84% observed a single time. Time point specified: pretreatment peripheral blood. The specimen was PBMCs, collected around atezolizumab (anti-PD-L1) treatment. Every receptor here comes from a man between 45 and 60 years old with urothelial cancer.

CDR3 sequence reads: CASSTPRGLADEQFF. In DNA form, the CDR3 reads TGTGCCAGTAGTACCCCCCGGGGACTAGCGGATGAGCAGTTCTTC. The V and J genes are TRBV19 and TRBJ2-1; TRBD2 aligns across 11 bases. The CDR3 has 15 residues. The germline V gene encodes CDR1 LNHDA and CDR2 SQIVND (reference sequence). Losses at the gene ends were 4 bases for V and 8 bases for J; bases not matched to a gene: 7.

The chain employs TRBV9 and TRBJ2-1, with TRBD2 matching over 13 bases. Germline lookup yields CDR1 SGDLS and CDR2 YYNGEE. The length of the CDR3 is 17 residues. Losses at the gene ends were 4 bases for V and 6 bases for J; bases not matched to a gene: 10. This chain's CDR3 is CASSLDPGLAGINEQFF. The CDR3 coding sequence is TGTGCCAGCAGCCTAGACCCGGGACTAGCGGGAATCAATGAGCAGTTCTTC.

The chain joins TRBV11-2 to TRBJ2-5; D is ambiguous. The germline V gene encodes CDR1 SGHAT and CDR2 FQNNGV. There are 13 residues in the CDR3. Trimming shortened V by 3 bases and J by 2 bases, and 7 bases separated the two germline ends. The DNA of the CDR3 is TGTGCCAGCAGCTTCAGACTGCAAGAGACCCAGTACTTC. Amino acid sequence: CASSFRLQETQYF.